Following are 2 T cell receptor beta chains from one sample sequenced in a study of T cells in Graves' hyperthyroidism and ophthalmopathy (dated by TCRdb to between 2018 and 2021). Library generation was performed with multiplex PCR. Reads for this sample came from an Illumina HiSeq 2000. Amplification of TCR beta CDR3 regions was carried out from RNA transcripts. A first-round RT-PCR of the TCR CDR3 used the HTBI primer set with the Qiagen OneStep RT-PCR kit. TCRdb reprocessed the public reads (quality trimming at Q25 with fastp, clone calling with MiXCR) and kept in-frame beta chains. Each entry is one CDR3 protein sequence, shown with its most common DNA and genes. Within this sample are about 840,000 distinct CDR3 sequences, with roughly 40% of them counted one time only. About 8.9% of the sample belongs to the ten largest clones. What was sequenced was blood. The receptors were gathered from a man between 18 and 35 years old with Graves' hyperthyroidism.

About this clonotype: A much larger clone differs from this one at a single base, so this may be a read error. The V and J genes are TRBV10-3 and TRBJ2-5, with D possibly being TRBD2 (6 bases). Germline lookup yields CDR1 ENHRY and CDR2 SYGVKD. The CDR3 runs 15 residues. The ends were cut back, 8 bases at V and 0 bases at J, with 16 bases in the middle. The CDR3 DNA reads TGTGCCATCGCCAGGACTTGCGGGAACCAAGAGACCCAGTACTTC. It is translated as CAIARTCGNQETQYF.

CDR3 protein: CASSDLPANTEAFF. The CDR3 DNA is TGTGCCAGCAGTGACCTGCCGGCGAACACTGAAGCTTTCTTT. This chain uses TRBV12-3 or TRBV12-4 with TRBJ1-1; D not resolved. V gave up 5 bases and J gave up 1 base, with 11 bases separating them. The CDR3 totals 14 residues.